This section outlines one TCR beta chain sequence together with its context. What antigen it recognizes has not been identified. No per-base quality is available; no much larger clone lies one base away. TCRbeta CDR3 regions were amplified from genomic DNA by means of the immunoSEQ Assay, a bias-controlled multiplex PCR. As for the original processing: Nucleated cell counts per sample were estimated from amplification of reference gene primers within the assay. To quantify the absolute abundance of each unique TCRbeta CDR3 rearrangement, sequence reads were collapsed and filtered. For each sample, productive Simpson clonality was calculated as the square root of Simpson's diversity index across productive rearrangements. Not all clones reach the TCRdb copy of this immuneACCESS table, which keeps in-frame sequences only. Checked studies attribute under half of the gap to unresolved V genes and leave the rest unexplained. D and trimming were read from the DNA, whereas the V and J calls and clone size are those reported in that table. The sample contains about 140,000 clones, around 86% of them found a single time. The leading ten clones occupy 7% to 10% of the sample.

These data are taken from a study of blood T cell repertoires in COVID-19 (dated by TCRdb to 2019 to 2021). For the wider study: Samples covering the acute and convalescent phases of COVID-19 were provided by collaborators in the United States, Italy and Spain. The prospective study material was composed of cDNA or gDNA derived from T cells, B-cell-depleted T cells, or PBMCs. The dataset comprised deeply sampled blood TCRbeta repertoires from subjects exposed to, actively infected with, or recovered from COVID-19. The repertoires were released in a freely available public database intended as a resource for research on the immune response to SARS-CoV-2. Samples were obtained from the ongoing ImmuneRACE study (first 160 participants) and from 1,254 subjects provided by 6 global collaborators. The sample metadata nearly always contained a de-identified subject ID, COVID-19 status, age in years and sex. HLA class I and class II types, where available, came from metadata supplied by the sample provider rather than from assay-based typing.

Including cysteine and phenylalanine, the CDR3 has 15 amino acids. The read is trimmed to its CDR3 DNA, 45 bases read in frame from base 1. Via the germline V gene, CDR1 is SNHLY and CDR2 FYNNEI. V is shortened by 4 bases, J by 2 bases, and the region joining them spans 11 bases. Each collaborating institution followed its own protocols to collect whole blood in K2EDTA tubes. For TCRbeta analysis, collaborators shipped samples as frozen whole blood, isolated PBMCs, or DNA extracted from either of those sample types. Summary of the overall study and its limitations: Clinical and demographic metadata were provided uncurated, with the amount varying by source and participant.

This receptor was taken from a human donor in a cohort sampled during active COVID-19. Sequenced: peripheral blood. This sequence uses TRBV2 and TRBJ2-2; the D segment cannot be called with confidence. Read as DNA, the sequence is TGTGCCAGCAGTGGCAACAGCAGAAACACCGGGGAGCTGTTTTTT. It specifies CASSGNSRNTGELFF.